Listed here are 10 T cell receptor beta chains from one sample, sequenced in a study of T cells in Graves' hyperthyroidism and ophthalmopathy. TCR beta CDR3 region amplification was performed from RNA transcripts. RT-PCR in the first round (using the HTBI primer set) targeted the TCR CDR3. TCRdb reprocessed the multiplex PCR reads via MiXCR and lists one record per CDR3 protein. Of roughly 500,000 distinct CDR3 sequences listed, roughly 22% are singletons. The sequenced material came from blood. The receptors stem from a woman between 65 and 79 years old with Graves' ophthalmopathy.

This clonotype occurred a few times. The chain couples TRBV12-3 or TRBV12-4 to TRBJ2-1; D may be TRBD1 (6 bases). With 6 bases removed from V and 0 bases from J, the gap between germline ends came to 12 bases. The CDR3 is 15 residues long. For the CDR3, the DNA is TGTGCCAGCAGCCCGGGACATAGCTCCTACAATGAGCAGTTCTTC. Its translation is CASSPGHSSYNEQFF.

Ten or more counts support this clonotype. This chain links TRBV12-3 or TRBV12-4 with TRBJ1-2; a weak D match, TRBD1 (6 bases). This CDR3 comprises 13 residues. Trimming stripped 3 bases from V and 4 bases from J, with 9 bases between. The CDR3 nucleotides read TGTGCCAGCAGTTTGGGGGCGGTCTATGGCTACACCTTC. Translation: CASSLGAVYGYTF.

The V call is TRBV5-1, the J call TRBJ2-1, with 8 bases matching TRBD2. V lost 5 bases to trimming and J lost 5 bases; unmatched junction nucleotides: 9. This CDR3 has 15 residues. In germline, CDR1 is SGHRS, CDR2 YFSETQ. CDR3 in amino acids: CASRPTSGPNNEQFF. CDR3 sequence (DNA): TGCGCCAGCAGGCCTACTAGCGGTCCCAACAATGAGCAGTTCTTC.

This clonotype was counted only a few times. This rearrangement joins TRBV6-1 to TRBJ2-1; the D is unclear. CDR3 length: 14 residues. CDR1 and CDR2 from the germline V gene are MNHNS and SASEGT. V lost 5 bases and J lost 5, with 13 bases in between. The CDR3 spells CASSPVAINNEQFF. The DNA of the CDR3 is TGTGCCAGCAGTCCCGTAGCTATTAACAATGAGCAGTTCTTC.

J is TRBJ1-5 and V is TRBV7-2, with D perhaps matching TRBD1 (6 bases). CDR1 and CDR2 (germline): SGHTA, FQGNSA. The CDR3 runs 14 residues. The V end lost 3 bases, the J end lost 6 bases, and 12 bases lay between the germline ends. Here the CDR3 reads CASSFIGGSQPQHF. The CDR3 DNA reads TGTGCCAGCAGCTTCATAGGGGGTAGTCAGCCCCAGCATTTT.

The chain is built from TRBV19 and TRBJ2-6, with a weak D call TRBD2 (6 bases). The V end was cut by 6 bases, the J end by 1 base, with 13 bases between. Germline assignment: CDR1 LNHDA and CDR2 SQIVND (reference sequence). The CDR3 length is 16 residues. CDR3 region: CASRRSRGSGANVLTF. In nucleotides, the CDR3 is TGTGCCAGTAGGAGGAGTCGGGGGTCTGGGGCCAACGTCCTGACTTTC.

The CDR3 protein is CASSQIGVSETQYF. Here the CDR3 DNA reads TGTGCCAGCAGCCAAATTGGGGTTTCGGAGACCCAGTACTTC. The chain carries TRBV3-1 and TRBJ2-5; D is ambiguous. From germline, CDR1 is LGHDT and CDR2 YNNKEL (reference sequence). This CDR3 has 14 amino acids. Trimming pared 2 bases from V and 5 bases from J, leaving 12 bases between.

This clonotype was observed at least ten times. Here the CDR3 reads CASSLPGSPQETQYF. CDR3 coding DNA: TGTGCCAGCAGTTTACCCGGGAGTCCACAAGAGACCCAGTACTTC. The chain links TRBV28 to TRBJ2-5; perhaps TRBD2 as D (6 bases). The CDR3 runs to 15 residues. Trimming cost V 2 bases and J 2 bases, with 12 bases left between them. Germline CDR1 is MDHEN and CDR2 is SYDVKM.

The V and J genes are TRBV12-3 or TRBV12-4 and TRBJ2-1; no definite D call. The CDR3 length is 15 residues. Trimming shortened V by 4 bases and J by 6 bases, and 16 bases separated the two germline ends. This CDR3 is CASSSPGLTRNEQFF. The CDR3 DNA reads as TGTGCCAGCAGTTCCCCGGGCCTCACTCGCAATGAGCAGTTCTTC.

About this clonotype: Mismatch with germline at one junction end may stem from a read error. The V call is TRBV4-1, the J call TRBJ2-7; 9 nucleotides align to TRBD2. The CDR3 runs 15 residues. Germline assignment: CDR1 MGHRA and CDR2 YSYEKL. The CDR3 spells CASSQASGIYNEQYF. Written as DNA, the CDR3 is TGCGCCAGCAGCCAGGCTAGCGGGATTTATAACGAGCAGTATTTC.